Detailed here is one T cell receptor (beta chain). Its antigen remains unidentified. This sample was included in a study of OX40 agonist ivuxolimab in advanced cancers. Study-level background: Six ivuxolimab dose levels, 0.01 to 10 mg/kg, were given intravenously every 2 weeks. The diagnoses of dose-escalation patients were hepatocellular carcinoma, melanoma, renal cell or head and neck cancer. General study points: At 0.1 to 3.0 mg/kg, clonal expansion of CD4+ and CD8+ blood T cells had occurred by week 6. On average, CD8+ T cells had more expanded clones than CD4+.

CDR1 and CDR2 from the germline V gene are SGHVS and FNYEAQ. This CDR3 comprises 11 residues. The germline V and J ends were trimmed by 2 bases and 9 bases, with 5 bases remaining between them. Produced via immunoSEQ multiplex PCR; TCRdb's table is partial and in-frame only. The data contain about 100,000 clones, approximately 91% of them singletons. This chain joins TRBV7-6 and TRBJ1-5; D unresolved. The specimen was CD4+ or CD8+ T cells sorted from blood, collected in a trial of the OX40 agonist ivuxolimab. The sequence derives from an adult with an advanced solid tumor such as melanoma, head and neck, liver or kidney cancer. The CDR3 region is CASSLFGPQHF. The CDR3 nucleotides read TGTGCCAGCAGCTTATTCGGGCCCCAGCATTTT.